The next 12 T cell receptor beta chains were all read from a single sample in a study of shared clonotypes between healthy human individuals. Sequencing used immunoSEQ multiplex PCR; TCRdb keeps in-frame clones, though not all of them. Of about 960,000 clones detected, approximately 76% appear once; the ten largest clones hold around 1.4%. Sequenced: memory CD4+ T cells sorted from blood. Subset described: CD45RA-negative fraction. These receptors all come from a man aged 18 to 29 in good health.

V and J are TRBV5-1 and TRBJ2-2; D is undetermined. V lost 5 bases and J lost 2, with 13 bases in between. Germline CDR1 is SGHRS and CDR2 is YFSETQ. The CDR3 length is 15 residues. The CDR3 loop is CASSRGGRNTGELFF. CDR3 bases: TGCGCCAGCAGTCGTGGTGGGCGAAACACCGGGGAGCTGTTTTTT.

This clone was detected a few times. Other DNA variants within this sample encode the same CDR3. The V and J genes are TRBV7-9 and TRBJ2-3; D is undetermined. The CDR3 is 12 amino acids. V shed 8 bases and J shed 4 bases, with 10 bases lying between them. CDR1 SEHNR and CDR2 FQNEAQ come from the germline V gene (reference sequence). Here the CDR3 DNA reads TGTGCCAGCTCCCTGGCCCCAGATACGCAGTATTTT. It is translated as CASSLAPDTQYF.

This chain uses TRBV19 with TRBJ1-6; D call uncertain. Germline CDR1 is LNHDA and CDR2 is SQIVND (reference sequence). The CDR3 covers 15 residues. V lost 7 bases, J lost 8 bases, and 18 bases lay in between. CDR3 nucleotide sequence: TGTGCCAGTAATGAGGGCCAGTGGATTGATTCACCCCTCCACTTT. Residues: CASNEGQWIDSPLHF.

The chain carries TRBV29-1 and TRBJ2-1; 9 positions match TRBD2. The CDR3 totals 15 residues. Germline V gene sequence: CDR1 SQVTM, CDR2 ANQGSEA. Trimming removed 3 bases from V and 9 bases from J; junction bases left unmatched: 12. The CDR3 nucleotides read TGCAGCGTTGACGTAAATGGCGGGGGGGCTGGTGAGCAGTTCTTC. Translated: CSVDVNGGGAGEQFF.

This clone was found a few times. The V call is TRBV11-2, the J call TRBJ2-1, with D possibly TRBD2 on 5 matching bases. The V and J ends lost 0 bases and 10 bases respectively, with 10 bases between them. Germline V CDR1 and CDR2: SGHAT, FQNNGV. The CDR3 covers 13 residues. This chain's CDR3 is CASSLDRRGEQFF. CDR3 DNA: TGTGCCAGCAGCTTAGACCGCCGCGGGGAGCAGTTCTTC.

Points on this clone: This CDR3 is also generated by other DNA sequences in the sample. The chain is built from TRBV18 and TRBJ1-6; D is ambiguous. Trimming stripped 0 bases from V and 7 bases from J, with 1 base between. The CDR3 runs to 12 residues. The V gene's germline CDR1 is KGHSH and CDR2 LQKENI. CDR3 residues: CASSPPNSPLHF. CDR3 bases: TGTGCCAGCTCACCACCCAATTCACCCCTCCACTTT.

CDR3 DNA: TGTGCCAGCAGTCCCCTACGGGGCAGGGACCCCTACGAGCAGTACTTC. Protein sequence: CASSPLRGRDPYEQYF. The chain links TRBV28 to TRBJ2-7, with D possibly called TRBD1 or TRBD2 (5 bases each). The CDR3 runs 16 residues. V shed 5 bases and J shed 2 bases, with 19 bases lying between them. Germline V gene data show CDR1 as MDHEN and CDR2 as SYDVKM.

The chain carries TRBV6-6 and TRBJ2-2; 7 bases are shared with TRBD1. Germline CDR1 reads MNHNY; CDR2 reads SVGAGI (reference sequence). CDR3 size: 14 residues. V shed 6 bases and J 6 bases; nucleotides not matched to a gene: 7. Here the CDR3 reads CASRITGEAGELFF. CDR3 sequence (DNA): TGTGCCAGCAGGATCACAGGGGAAGCCGGGGAGCTGTTTTTT.

The chain couples TRBV7-6 to TRBJ1-4; perhaps TRBD1 as D (6 bases). V dropped 4 bases and J dropped 4 bases, with 13 bases sitting between them. CDR1 is SGHVS, CDR2 FNYEAQ, per germline. This CDR3 is 15 amino acids long. For the CDR3, the DNA is TGTGCCAGCAGCTCTATGGGCAGGGGTAATGAAAAACTGTTTTTT. Translation gives CASSSMGRGNEKLFF.

The rearrangement links TRBV5-4 to TRBJ2-1; tentatively, D is TRBD1 or TRBD2 (5 bases each). Germline V CDR1 and CDR2: SGHNT, YYREEE (reference sequence). V lost 4 bases and J lost 0, with 17 bases in between. CDR3 size: 17 residues. CDR3 DNA sequence: TGTGCCAGCAGCCGAGGGGCAGGTGCTAGCTCCTACAATGAGCAGTTCTTC. Translated: CASSRGAGASSYNEQFF. The full variable domain, rest sourced from reference TRBV5-4 and TRBJ2-1, is ETGVTQSPTHLIKTRGQQVTLRCSSQSGHNTVSWYQQALGQGPQFIFQYYREEENGRGNFPPRFSGLQFPNYSSELNVNALELDDSALYLCASSRGAGASSYNEQFFGPGTRLTVL.

Here the CDR3 reads CASSPGQVNTEAFF. The DNA of the CDR3 is TGTGCCAGCAGCCCGGGACAGGTGAACACTGAAGCTTTCTTT. This chain joins TRBV11-2 and TRBJ1-1; 8 bases are a match to TRBD1. Trimming cost V 5 bases and J 0 bases; bases outside gene matches: 2. Germline CDR1 is SGHAT and CDR2 is FQNNGV. The CDR3 runs 14 residues.

V and J are TRBV6-6 and TRBJ2-5; 10 nucleotides align to TRBD2. CDR3 length: 15 residues. Germline V gene sequence: CDR1 MNHNY, CDR2 SVGAGI (reference sequence). Trimming at V came to 0 bases and at J to 5 bases, leaving 3 bases not matched to a gene. The CDR3 DNA sequence: TGTGCCAGCAGTTACTCGAGCGGGAGGGCGGAGACCCAGTACTTC. It translates to CASSYSSGRAETQYF.